The 32 T cell receptor beta chains reported below all come from one sample, sequenced in a study of T cells in Graves' hyperthyroidism and ophthalmopathy. Amplified TCR beta CDR3 regions derived from RNA transcripts. TCR CDR3 regions were first amplified by RT-PCR with HTBI primers. TCRdb reprocessed the multiplex PCR reads with MiXCR, giving one entry per CDR3 protein. In the table there are 600,000 or so distinct CDR3 sequences, just over 45% of which are singletons. Specimen: peripheral blood or thyroid tissue (not recorded which). Source of these receptors: a woman aged 18 to 35 with Graves' hyperthyroidism.

The genes are TRBV20-1 and TRBJ2-7, with D tentatively TRBD1 (5 bases). Per germline, CDR1 DFQATT and CDR2 SNEGSKA (reference sequence). V lost 6 bases and J lost 0, with 18 bases in between. This CDR3 region has 15 residues. The CDR3 sequence is CSAPGGNRPSYEQYF. CDR3 bases: TGCAGTGCCCCGGGCGGCAACAGGCCCTCCTACGAGCAGTACTTC.

V and J are TRBV2 and TRBJ2-7; D is perhaps TRBD2 (6 bases). Germline CDR1 is SNHLY and CDR2 is FYNNEI. V shed 7 bases and J shed 7 bases, with 23 bases lying between them. The CDR3 extends over 15 amino acids. The CDR3 protein is CASKRGKVDTGEQYF. DNA of the CDR3: TGTGCCAGCAAACGGGGGAAGGTGGACACCGGGGAGCAGTACTTC.

Ten or more counts support this clonotype. This chain uses TRBV10-3 with TRBJ1-3; no definite D call. The CDR3 spans 13 residues. Germline V gene data show CDR1 as ENHRY and CDR2 as SYGVKD. V lost 6 bases and J lost 1, with 7 bases in between. The CDR3 coding sequence is TGTGCCATCAGGGCCCCATCTGGAAACACCATATATTTT. Translated: CAIRAPSGNTIYF.

The CDR3 reads CATSRLGAGNTIYF. CDR3 coding DNA: TGTGCCACCAGCAGGTTAGGGGCTGGAAACACCATATATTTT. J is TRBJ1-3 and V is TRBV15, with TRBD1 as a possible D gene (5 bases). The V end was cut by 3 bases, the J end by 2 bases, with 8 bases between. The length of the CDR3 is 14 residues. The V gene's germline CDR1 is LNHNV and CDR2 YYDKDF (reference sequence).

J is TRBJ1-6 and V is TRBV2; D is uncertain. With 5 bases removed from V and 10 bases from J, the gap between germline ends came to 12 bases. The CDR3 is 13 amino acids. The germline CDR1 and CDR2 sequences are SNHLY and FYNNEI. The CDR3 DNA is TGTGCCAGCAGTTTAGAGCGGGGATCACCCCTCCACTTT. Translated, it gives CASSLERGSPLHF.

The chain couples TRBV15 to TRBJ1-2, with TRBD1 matching 7 bases. The length of the CDR3 is 15 residues. Trimming at V came to 3 bases and at J to 5 bases, leaving 9 bases not matched to a gene. CDR1 is LNHNV, CDR2 YYDKDF, per germline (reference sequence). CDR3 nucleotide sequence: TGTGCCACCAGCAGCCCCGGGACAGAGGCGTATGGCTACACCTTC. Residues: CATSSPGTEAYGYTF. The full variable domain, completed using reference TRBV15 and TRBJ1-2, is DAMVIQNPRYQVTQFGKPVTLSCSQTLNHNVMYWYQQKSSQAPKLLFHYYDKDFNNEADTPDNFQSRRPNTSFCFLDIRSPGLGDTAMYLCATSSPGTEAYGYTFGSGTRLTVV.

The sample holds a few counts of this clonotype. V and J are TRBV10-2 and TRBJ2-7; a possible D gene is TRBD2 (6 bases). CDR1 and CDR2 from the germline V gene are WSHSY and SAAADI. CDR3 length equals 15 residues. The V end was cut by 1 base, the J end by 0 bases, with 10 bases between. This CDR3 is CASSELGLLSYEQYF. DNA for the CDR3: TGCGCCAGCAGTGAGTTGGGACTGCTCTCCTACGAGCAGTACTTC.

Worth noting for this clonotype: A read error may be the cause here, since a much bigger clone is one base away. V and J are TRBV10-2 and TRBJ2-2, with unresolved D. Germline CDR1 and CDR2: WSHSY and SAAADI. This CDR3 region has 12 residues. This CDR3 reads CASSGNSGELFF. DNA for the CDR3: TGCGCCAGCAGTGGGAACAGCGGGGAGCTGTTTTTT.

Many counts were recorded for this clonotype. The chain's CDR3 is CRSSLEPQHF. In nucleotides, the CDR3 is TGCAGGTCTTCTTTGGAGCCCCAGCATTTT. The chain links TRBV20-1 to TRBJ1-5; D not certain. Germline assignment: CDR1 DFQATT and CDR2 SNEGSKA (reference sequence). This CDR3 contains 10 residues.

The J gene is TRBJ2-5, the V gene TRBV29-1; D may be TRBD1 (6 bases). The CDR3 extends over 11 amino acids. V was cut by 8 bases and J by 5 bases, with 12 bases left in between. Germline CDR1 SQVTM, CDR2 ANQGSEA. The CDR3 protein is CSYGGRETQYF. The CDR3 DNA sequence: TGCAGCTATGGGGGCCGGGAGACCCAGTACTTC.

The V and J genes are TRBV3-1 and TRBJ1-3; tentatively, D is TRBD1 (6 bases). Trimming took 1 base from V and 4 from J, leaving 11 bases between them. Germline assignment: CDR1 LGHDT and CDR2 YNNKEL (reference sequence). CDR3 length: 15 residues. The CDR3 loop is CASSQVTGSGNTIYF. Written as DNA, the CDR3 is TGTGCCAGCAGCCAAGTAACAGGGTCAGGAAACACCATATATTTT.

On this clonotype itself: A read error may account for a junction end that differs from germline. The chain couples TRBV7-4 to TRBJ2-1, with 7 nucleotides matching TRBD2. The CDR3 contains 16 residues. The germline gives CDR1 SGHVT, CDR2 SQSDAQ. The CDR3 protein is CASSLALGLPSDEQFF. The CDR3 region has the DNA TGTGCCAGCAGCCTAGCCCTGGGACTACCTTCGGATGAGCAGTTCTTC.

This clonotype was recorded at least ten times. The chain recombines TRBV7-8 with TRBJ1-1, with TRBD1 matching 9 bases. This CDR3 contains 14 residues. Germline V gives CDR1 SGHVS, CDR2 FQNEAQ. V trimming: 3 bases; J trimming: 7 bases; junction bases outside the gene matches: 6. The CDR3 protein is CASSFLQGADEAFF. CDR3 sequence (DNA): TGTGCCAGCAGCTTTCTACAGGGGGCCGATGAAGCTTTCTTT.

This clonotype was seen a handful of times. The J gene is TRBJ2-5, the V gene TRBV12-3 or TRBV12-4; TRBD2 matches at 13 bases. Unmatched junction bases numbered 12, after V lost 6 bases and J lost 5 bases. There are 17 residues in the CDR3. The CDR3 bases are TGTGCCAGCAGATCTCGACTAGCGGGAGGATTTGAGGAGACCCAGTACTTC. Residues: CASRSRLAGGFEETQYF.

The chain employs TRBV19 and TRBJ1-4; D may be TRBD1 (5 bases). Trimming removed 2 bases at V and 6 bases at J, with 13 bases between. From germline, CDR1 is LNHDA and CDR2 SQIVND (reference sequence). CDR3 length equals 15 residues. The CDR3 DNA follows: TGTGCCAGTAGTATATGGGGGAAAGGAGATGAAAAACTGTTTTTT. As protein: CASSIWGKGDEKLFF.

The rearrangement uses TRBV25-1 and TRBJ1-2; TRBD1 is a possible D gene (5 bases). Looked up from germline, CDR1 is MGHDK and CDR2 is SYGVNS. The CDR3 runs 13 residues. V lost 6 bases to trimming and J lost 6 bases, with 14 bases between them. This chain's CDR3 is CASSVIGTHGYTF. CDR3 nucleotides: TGTGCCAGCAGCGTTATCGGGACCCATGGCTACACCTTC.

The V gene is TRBV10-3, the J gene TRBJ2-2, with a weak D call TRBD1 (6 bases). The V gene lost 8 bases and the J gene lost 4 bases, with 14 bases spanning the gap. Germline loops: CDR1 ENHRY, CDR2 SYGVKD. The CDR3 covers 14 residues. CDR3 region: CAIAGGAGTGELFF. The CDR3 DNA reads as TGTGCCATCGCTGGGGGCGCGGGCACCGGGGAGCTGTTTTTT.

Notes on this clonotype: A junction end diverges from the germline sequence, so it may reflect a read error. J is TRBJ1-1 and V is TRBV7-3; possible D gene TRBD1, 5 bases. Germline CDR1 SGHTA, CDR2 FQGTGA. This CDR3 has 15 residues. The CDR3 region is CASSRPGGSNTEAFF. Written as DNA, the CDR3 is TGCGCCAGCAGCCGGCCGGGGGGATCGAACACTGAAGCTTTCTTT.

This clonotype has a handful of counts. This chain connects TRBV20-1 to TRBJ2-5; a weak D match, TRBD2 (6 bases). This CDR3 comprises 12 residues. V gave up 5 bases and J gave up 2 bases, with 9 bases separating them. Germline CDR1 DFQATT, CDR2 SNEGSKA (reference sequence). This CDR3 is CSAQDYQETQYF. The DNA of the CDR3 is TGCAGTGCTCAGGACTATCAAGAGACCCAGTACTTC.

V usage is TRBV2 and J usage is TRBJ1-4; 8 nucleotides line up with TRBD1. CDR3 length equals 15 residues. V was pared by 7 bases and J by 5 bases, with 9 bases of the junction left unmatched. The germline CDR1 and CDR2 sequences are SNHLY and FYNNEI. The CDR3 DNA reads TGTGCCAGCACCCAGGGGACAGGTGGAAATGAAAAACTGTTTTTT. Protein sequence: CASTQGTGGNEKLFF.

The table lists this clonotype with a few counts. V usage is TRBV12-3 or TRBV12-4 and J usage is TRBJ1-1; tentative D call: TRBD1 (6 bases). This CDR3 is built from 13 residues. Deletions cut 5 bases from V and 3 bases from J, with 10 bases between. The CDR3 here is CASSAGVYTEAFF. For the CDR3, the DNA is TGTGCCAGCAGTGCAGGGGTTTACACTGAAGCTTTCTTT.

This chain joins TRBV2 and TRBJ1-1, with a weak D call TRBD1 (5 bases). The CDR3 loop spans 13 amino acids. The V end was cut by 6 bases, the J end by 7 bases, with 15 bases between. CDR1 is SNHLY, CDR2 FYNNEI, per germline. CDR3 bases: TGTGCCAGCAGGCCGACGACAGCGGATGAAGCTTTCTTT. This encodes CASRPTTADEAFF.

V and J are TRBV6-5 and TRBJ1-5; D gene unclear. The germline gives CDR1 MNHEY, CDR2 SVGAGI. The V end lost 4 bases, the J end lost 7 bases, and 11 bases lay between the germline ends. The CDR3 loop spans 13 amino acids. This CDR3 reads CASSLWLNQPQHF. The CDR3 DNA reads as TGTGCCAGCAGTTTATGGTTAAACCAGCCCCAGCATTTT.

This clonotype was counted once. This could be a read error, since a much larger clone is one nucleotide away. The rearrangement links TRBV2 to TRBJ1-2; 7 nucleotides agree with TRBD1. Trimming removed 11 bases from V and 7 bases from J; junction bases left unmatched: 7. Germline values: CDR1 SNHLY, CDR2 FYNNEI. The CDR3 consists of 11 residues. The CDR3 nucleotides are TGTGCCTGCCGGGACAGAGGTGGCTACACCTTC. It is translated as CACRDRGGYTF.

With respect to this clonotype: A much larger clone lies one base from this, so it may be a read error. The chain is built from TRBV10-3 and TRBJ1-1; a weak D match, TRBD1 (6 bases). CDR1 is ENHRY and CDR2 is SYGVKD in the germline V gene. The CDR3 contains 14 residues. In DNA, the CDR3 is TGTGCCATCGGTGAAGGGGGACGGCTCACTGAAGCTTTCTTT. Translating it yields CAIGEGGRLTEAFF.

Regarding this clonotype: Relative to the germline gene, one junction end is altered; a read error may explain this. The chain couples TRBV12-3 or TRBV12-4 to TRBJ1-2; 8 nucleotides line up with TRBD1. This CDR3 has 13 amino acids. DNA of the CDR3: TGTGTCAGCAGCCCGGGACAGGCATATGGCTACACCTTC. Amino acid sequence: CVSSPGQAYGYTF.

The chain links TRBV2 to TRBJ2-7, with D unresolved. Trimming removed 7 bases from V and 7 bases from J, with 14 bases in between. The CDR3 extends over 12 amino acids. Germline V gene lookup returns CDR1 SNHLY and CDR2 FYNNEI. The CDR3 sequence: CASTPPDREQYF. DNA of the CDR3: TGTGCCAGCACTCCACCAGACCGGGAGCAGTACTTC.

The chain recombines TRBV7-9 with TRBJ1-1, with D hard to call. CDR3 length equals 14 residues. Germline V lookup: CDR1 SEHNR, CDR2 FQNEAQ (reference sequence). Trimming left V 3 bases short and J 5 bases short, with 13 bases between. In nucleotides, the CDR3 is TGTGCCAGCAGCTTGGTAGGGAAGGAGACTGAAGCTTTCTTT. Encoded protein: CASSLVGKETEAFF.

Notes on this clonotype: The CDR3 end shows no conserved phenylalanine or tryptophan, and so a read error is likely. As DNA, the CDR3 is TGCAGTGCTACCCCGATGGACTTCCCAGAGACCCAGTACTCC. Translated, it gives CSATPMDFPETQYS. The rearrangement links TRBV20-1 to TRBJ2-5, with D maybe TRBD2 (5 bases). V shed 4 bases and J shed 4 bases, with 16 bases lying between them. This CDR3 is built from 14 residues. The germline gives CDR1 DFQATT, CDR2 SNEGSKA (reference sequence).

This chain links TRBV28 with TRBJ1-6; D gene uncertain. V lost 10 bases and J 7 bases, leaving 14 bases between the germline ends. The CDR3 runs to 13 residues. Germline CDR1 reads MDHEN; CDR2 reads SYDVKM. The CDR3 region is CATGPSMNSPLHF. CDR3 in DNA: TGTGCCACCGGTCCCTCCATGAATTCACCCCTCCACTTT.

The J gene is TRBJ1-3, the V gene TRBV9; tentatively, D is TRBD1 (5 bases). The germline CDR1 and CDR2 sequences are SGDLS and YYNGEE. This CDR3 spans 16 amino acids. Trimming stripped 3 bases from V and 4 bases from J, with 17 bases between. The CDR3 sequence is CASSAYNRPEGNTIYF. Written as DNA, the CDR3 is TGTGCCAGCAGCGCCTACAACAGGCCCGAAGGAAACACCATATATTTT.

In its sample, this clonotype was seen once. The genes are TRBV20-1 and TRBJ2-7; 9 bases are a match to TRBD1. CDR3 length: 11 residues. Unmatched junction bases numbered 2, after V lost 6 bases and J lost 5 bases. Germline CDR1 is DFQATT and CDR2 is SNEGSKA (reference sequence). This CDR3 is CSARQGDEQYF. CDR3 DNA: TGCAGTGCAAGACAGGGGGACGAGCAGTACTTC.